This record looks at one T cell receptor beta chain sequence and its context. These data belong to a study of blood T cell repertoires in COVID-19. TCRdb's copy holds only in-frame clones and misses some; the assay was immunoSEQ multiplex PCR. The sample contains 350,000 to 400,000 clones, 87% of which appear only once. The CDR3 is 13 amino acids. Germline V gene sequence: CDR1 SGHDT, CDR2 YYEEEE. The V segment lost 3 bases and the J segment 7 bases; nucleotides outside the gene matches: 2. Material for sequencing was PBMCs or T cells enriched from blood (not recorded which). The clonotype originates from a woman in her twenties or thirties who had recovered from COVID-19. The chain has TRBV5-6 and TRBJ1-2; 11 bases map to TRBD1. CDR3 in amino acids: CASSWGTGGGYTF. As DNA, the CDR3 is TGTGCCAGCAGCTGGGGGACAGGGGGTGGCTACACCTTC.